This record covers a single TCR beta chain. Its target is unknown. Primers for the PCR totalled 60 Vbeta and 13 Jbeta. Clones were sequenced by immunoSEQ multiplex PCR, and TCRdb holds only the in-frame ones, with some missing. The sample records over 140,000 clones, just under 85% being singletons. These data belong to a study of cytomegalovirus exposure and HLA in healthy donors. The study's findings and limits: Later on, a genetic analysis was performed. It linked a missense variant in DCLRE1C with V- and J-gene trimming of TCR beta.

Trimming took 5 bases from V and 3 from J; bases not matched to a gene: 12. This CDR3 is 16 amino acids long. Per the germline V gene, CDR1 is MNHEY and CDR2 is SMNVEV (reference sequence). The source is a man aged 25 to 40 in good health and CMV-seropositive. The sequenced sample consisted of PBMCs. The chain combines TRBV27 with TRBJ2-7, with TRBD2 matching over 8 bases. The CDR3 bases are TGTGCCAGCAGTCCCCTCGTAATAGCGGGGTTCTACGAGCAGTACTTC. It is translated as CASSPLVIAGFYEQYF.